This is a list of T cell receptor beta chains from one sample in a study of blood T cell repertoires in COVID-19. The data were produced by immunoSEQ multiplex PCR, yet TCRdb's version contains in-frame clones alone and is incomplete. The sample holds 100,000 to 150,000 clones, 86% seen once. Sequencing input: peripheral blood. These receptors were collected from a human donor in a cohort sampled during active COVID-19. Each CDR3 is given with its conserved first and last residue. The size field is filled for only some rows; it gives once, few, many or a size class.

size: .; V: TRBV3-1/TRBV3-2; J: TRBJ2-7; CDR3: CASSQGATGSYEQYF
size: once; V: TRBV11-2; J: TRBJ2-7; CDR3: CASSPSKRGEYF
size: .; V: TRBV5-1; J: TRBJ2-5; CDR3: CASSLALETQYF
size: .; V: TRBV2; J: TRBJ1-5; CDR3: CASRGGRNQPQHF
size: .; V: TRBV7-2; J: TRBJ2-2; CDR3: CASSHRDRHTGELFF
size: .; V: TRBV5-1; J: TRBJ2-7; CDR3: CASSLLEGPSYEQYF
size: .; V: TRBV27; J: TRBJ2-1; CDR3: CASSWYGSTGYEQFF
size: .; V: TRBV6-5; J: TRBJ2-2; CDR3: CASSNGANTGELFF
size: .; V: TRBV7-3; J: TRBJ2-7; CDR3: CASSPGDLHEQYF
size: .; V: TRBV25-1; J: TRBJ1-2; CDR3: CASSEWGTGGKRDGYTF
size: .; V: TRBV4-1; J: TRBJ1-2; CDR3: CASSQEETVNYGYTF